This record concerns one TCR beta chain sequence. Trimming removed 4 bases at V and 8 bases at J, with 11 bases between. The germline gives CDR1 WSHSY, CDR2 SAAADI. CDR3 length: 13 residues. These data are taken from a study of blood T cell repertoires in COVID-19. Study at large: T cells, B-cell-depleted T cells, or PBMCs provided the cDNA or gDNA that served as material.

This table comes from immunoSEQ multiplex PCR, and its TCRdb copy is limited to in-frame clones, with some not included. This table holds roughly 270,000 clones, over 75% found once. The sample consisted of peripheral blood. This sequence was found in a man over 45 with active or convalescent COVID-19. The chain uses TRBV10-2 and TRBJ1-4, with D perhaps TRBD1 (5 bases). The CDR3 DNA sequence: TGCGCCAGCAGTGTTCAGGGAAGGGAAAAACTGTTTTTT. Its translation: CASSVQGREKLFF.